This TCR beta chain was identified during a study of cytomegalovirus exposure and HLA in healthy donors. A multiplex PCR was run with 60 Vbeta primers and 13 Jbeta primers. TCRdb's table, derived via immunoSEQ multiplex PCR, lists solely in-frame clones and lacks some. This sample carries roughly 90,000 clones, less than 80% of them seen once, and the ten largest clones take 20% to 25%. The clonotype comes from a man aged 25 to 45 in good health and CMV-seropositive. The specimen was PBMCs.

The chain's CDR3 is CASSLSGANYGYTF. The CDR3 DNA is TGTGCCAGCAGCTTATCGGGAGCTAACTATGGCTACACCTTC. The J gene is TRBJ1-2, the V gene TRBV7-2; no reliable D call. V lost 2 bases to trimming and J lost 0 bases, with 7 bases between them. The CDR3 is made up of 14 amino acids. The germline CDR1 and CDR2 sequences are SGHTA and FQGNSA. Together with reference TRBV7-2 and TRBJ1-2, the CDR3 gives the full variable domain: GAGVSQSPSNKVTEKGKDVELRCDPISGHTALYWYRQSLGQGLEFLIYFQGNSAPDKSGLPSDRFSAERTGGSVSTLTIQRTQQEDSAVYLCASSLSGANYGYTFGSGTRLTVV.